This T cell receptor beta chain originates from a study of cytomegalovirus exposure and HLA in healthy donors. Study results and caveats: A few of the chains that were CMV-associated were confirmed in vitro to be specific for CMV antigens. Most of the TCR beta V segments (in an earlier analysis) were productive either about 87% or about 30% of the time.

Vbeta (60) and Jbeta (13) primers were used in the PCR. Original analysis: Among the unique TCR beta chains that a later analysis counted, about 84 million in all, 10 million to 14 million were shared. Sequencing used immunoSEQ multiplex PCR; TCRdb keeps in-frame clones, though not all of them. The DNA was the basis for D and trimming; V, J and clone size are from that table. This sample yields under 250,000 clones, of which roughly 85% are seen a single time; approximately 2% belongs to the top ten. Concerning this clone: The antigen is unknown.

V lost 6 bases to trimming and J lost 3 bases, with 14 bases between them. This CDR3 contains 14 residues. Germline CDR1 reads SEHNR; CDR2 reads FQNEAQ (reference sequence). Sequencing was performed on PBMCs. The source of this sequence is a male donor in good health and CMV-seronegative. J is TRBJ1-1 and V is TRBV7-9; D remains ambiguous. The CDR3 DNA reads TGTGCCAGCAGGCCGAGGGAATCGGACACTGAAGCTTTCTTT. It translates to CASRPRESDTEAFF.